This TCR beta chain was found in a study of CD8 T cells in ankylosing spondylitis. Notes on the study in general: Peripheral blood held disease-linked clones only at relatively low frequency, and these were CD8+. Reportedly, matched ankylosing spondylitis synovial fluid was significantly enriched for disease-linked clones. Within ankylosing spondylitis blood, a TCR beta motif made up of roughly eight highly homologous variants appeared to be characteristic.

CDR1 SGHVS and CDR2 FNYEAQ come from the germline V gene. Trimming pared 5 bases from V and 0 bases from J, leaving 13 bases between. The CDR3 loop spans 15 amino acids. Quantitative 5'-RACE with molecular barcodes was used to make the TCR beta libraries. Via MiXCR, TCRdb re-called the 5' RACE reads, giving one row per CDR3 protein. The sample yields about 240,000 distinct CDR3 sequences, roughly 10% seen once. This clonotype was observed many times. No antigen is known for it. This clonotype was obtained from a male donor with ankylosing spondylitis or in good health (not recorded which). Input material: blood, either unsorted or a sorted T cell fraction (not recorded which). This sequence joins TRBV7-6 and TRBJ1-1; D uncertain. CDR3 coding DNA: TGTGCCAGCAGCCGAATCCAGACTGTGAACACTGAAGCTTTCTTT. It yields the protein CASSRIQTVNTEAFF.